The 13 T cell receptor beta chains below were found in one sample sequenced in a study of identical twins. TCRdb ran MiXCR on the 5' RACE reads and lists one entry per CDR3 protein. The top ten hold 1.5% to 2% of the sample, which has approximately 690,000 distinct CDR3 sequences, roughly 6.2% seen once. The material sequenced was naive T cells sorted from blood. The origin of the receptors is a man aged 18 to 30 in good health.

This clonotype has just a few counts. The chain recombines TRBV6-1 with TRBJ1-6; 8 bases fit TRBD1. CDR1 and CDR2 from the germline V gene are MNHNS and SASEGT. V shed 5 bases and J 7 bases; nucleotides not matched to a gene: 7. The CDR3 loop spans 15 amino acids. The CDR3 DNA reads as TGTGCCAGCAGTCCTCAGACAGGGGTAAATTCACCCCTCCACTTT. Amino acid sequence: CASSPQTGVNSPLHF.

In this sample, this clonotype turned up many times. The chain is built from TRBV20-1 and TRBJ2-2; no firm D call. V was pared by 0 bases and J by 7 bases, with 9 bases between. Germline CDR1 is DFQATT and CDR2 is SNEGSKA (reference sequence). The length of the CDR3 is 13 residues. CDR3 sequence reads: CSARDSGNGELFF. In nucleotides, the CDR3 is TGCAGTGCTAGAGATTCTGGGAACGGGGAGCTGTTTTTT.

Many counts were recorded for this clonotype. The rearrangement uses TRBV20-1 and TRBJ2-1; 13 bases fit TRBD2. Germline V gene data show CDR1 as DFQATT and CDR2 as SNEGSKA (reference sequence). With V trimmed by 5 bases and J by 4 bases, 8 bases remained unmatched. The CDR3 loop spans 16 amino acids. The CDR3 reads CSAPMTSGRIYNEQFF. The CDR3 nucleotides are TGCAGTGCTCCTATGACTAGCGGGAGGATATACAATGAGCAGTTCTTC.

This chain uses TRBV28 with TRBJ2-3, with D hard to call. Germline values: CDR1 MDHEN, CDR2 SYDVKM. V was trimmed by 7 bases and J by 2 bases, leaving 7 bases between them. The CDR3 length is 12 residues. The CDR3 protein is CASTTDTDTQYF. The CDR3 nucleotides are TGTGCCAGCACCACCGACACAGATACGCAGTATTTT.

This clonotype was detected ten times or more. This chain links TRBV20-1 with TRBJ2-3, with a tentative D call TRBD1 (5 bases). The germline V gene has CDR1 DFQATT and CDR2 SNEGSKA (reference sequence). The V gene lost 2 bases and the J gene lost 4 bases, with 16 bases spanning the gap. The CDR3 consists of 15 residues. DNA of the CDR3: TGCAGTGCTAGACAATCTGGGGCTAGACCAGATACGCAGTATTTT. Protein sequence: CSARQSGARPDTQYF.

The rearrangement links TRBV6-5 to TRBJ2-2, with D possibly being TRBD2 (6 bases). The germline V and J ends were trimmed by 4 bases and 5 bases, with 20 bases remaining between them. This CDR3 is 17 amino acids long. Germline V gene data show CDR1 as MNHEY and CDR2 as SVGAGI. CDR3 loop: CASSFKAPIGGTGELFF. Written as DNA, the CDR3 is TGTGCCAGCAGTTTTAAAGCGCCGATCGGAGGGACCGGGGAGCTGTTTTTT.

The chain couples TRBV7-9 to TRBJ1-5; D is possibly TRBD1 (5 bases). Trimming took 5 bases from V and 1 from J, leaving 18 bases between them. The CDR3 sequence is 17 residues long. Germline lookup yields CDR1 SEHNR and CDR2 FQNEAQ (reference sequence). The CDR3: CASSASGGIVSNQPQHF. The CDR3 DNA follows: TGTGCCAGCAGCGCTAGTGGGGGGATCGTAAGCAATCAGCCCCAGCATTTT.

This clonotype showed up many times. The CDR3 region has the DNA TGTGCAAGGACCCGACGCGTCTCCTGGCAGTACGTC. This encodes CARTRRVSWQYV. The rearrangement uses TRBV24-1 and TRBJ2-7; D is uncertain. The CDR3 consists of 12 residues. Germline V CDR1 and CDR2: KGHDR, SFDVKD.

The chain links TRBV6-5 to TRBJ2-7; possibly TRBD1 for D (5 bases). CDR1 is MNHEY, CDR2 SVGAGI, per germline. This CDR3 region has 16 residues. Deletions cut 2 bases from V and 3 bases from J, with 17 bases between. The CDR3: CASSYGAPLLFYEQYF. For the CDR3, the DNA is TGTGCCAGCAGTTACGGGGCACCTCTCTTGTTCTACGAGCAGTACTTC.

The table lists this clonotype with many counts. This chain uses TRBV5-1 with TRBJ2-7; D might be TRBD2 (6 bases). CDR1 and CDR2 (germline): SGHRS, YFSETQ. This CDR3 has 15 amino acids. Trimming left V 1 base short and J 2 bases short, with 13 bases between. The CDR3 DNA reads as TGCGCCAGCAGCTTGATCGGGAGTCGCCCCTACGAGCAGTACTTC. As protein: CASSLIGSRPYEQYF.

The chain carries TRBV28 and TRBJ2-1; 11 nucleotides match TRBD2. V shed 5 bases and J 9 bases; nucleotides not matched to a gene: 6. This CDR3 has 14 residues. CDR1 and CDR2 from the germline V gene are MDHEN and SYDVKM. The CDR3 DNA sequence: TGTGCCAGCAGTATCAAGACTAGCGGGACTGAGCAGTTCTTC. It translates to CASSIKTSGTEQFF.

Only a few counts were recorded for this clonotype. The chain uses TRBV3-1 and TRBJ2-5; D remains unclear. Looked up from germline, CDR1 is LGHDT and CDR2 is YNNKEL (reference sequence). The CDR3 has 15 amino acids. The ends were cut back, 3 bases at V and 2 bases at J, with 13 bases in the middle. The CDR3 here is CASSQSRTRQETQYF. The CDR3 DNA follows: TGTGCCAGCAGCCAGTCAAGGACCAGGCAAGAGACCCAGTACTTC.

This clonotype was counted ten times or more. This chain joins TRBV7-2 and TRBJ2-3; a weak D match, TRBD2 (5 bases). There are 13 residues in the CDR3. V was pared by 5 bases and J by 6 bases, with 12 bases between. In germline, CDR1 is SGHTA, CDR2 FQGNSA. The chain's CDR3 is CASSADSADTQYF. Written as DNA, the CDR3 is TGTGCCAGCAGCGCTGATAGCGCCGATACGCAGTATTTT.